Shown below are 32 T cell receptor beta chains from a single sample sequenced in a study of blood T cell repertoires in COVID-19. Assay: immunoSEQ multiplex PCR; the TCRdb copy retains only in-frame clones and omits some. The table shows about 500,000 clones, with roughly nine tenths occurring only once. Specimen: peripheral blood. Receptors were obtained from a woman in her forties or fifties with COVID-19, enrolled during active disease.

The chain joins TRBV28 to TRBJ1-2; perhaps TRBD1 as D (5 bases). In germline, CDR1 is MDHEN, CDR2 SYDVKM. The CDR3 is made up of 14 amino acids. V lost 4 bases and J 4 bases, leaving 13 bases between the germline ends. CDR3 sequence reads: CASSWLGVSYGYTF. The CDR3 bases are TGTGCCAGCAGTTGGTTAGGGGTCAGCTATGGCTACACCTTC.

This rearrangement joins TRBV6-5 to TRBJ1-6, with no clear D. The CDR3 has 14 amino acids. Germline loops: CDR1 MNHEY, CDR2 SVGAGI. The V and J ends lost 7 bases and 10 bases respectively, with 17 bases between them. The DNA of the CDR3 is TGTGCCAGCATTGCGGCGCACCGTGGCTCACCCCTCCACTTT. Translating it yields CASIAAHRGSPLHF.

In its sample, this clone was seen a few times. Here the CDR3 DNA reads TGTGCCAGCAGCTTTGAGCGGGGTTCGAACACCGGGGAGCTGTTTTTT. Protein product: CASSFERGSNTGELFF. The chain joins TRBV5-6 to TRBJ2-2; 7 nucleotides match TRBD2. This CDR3 is built from 16 residues. J lost 0 bases, V lost 2 bases, and 4 bases had no gene match. Germline CDR1 is SGHDT and CDR2 is YYEEEE.

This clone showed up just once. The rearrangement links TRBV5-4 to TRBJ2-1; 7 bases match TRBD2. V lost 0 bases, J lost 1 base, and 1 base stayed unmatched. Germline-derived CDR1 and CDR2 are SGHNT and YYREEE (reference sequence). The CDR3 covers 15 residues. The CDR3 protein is CASSLASGSYNEQFF. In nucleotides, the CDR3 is TGTGCCAGCAGCTTGGCTAGCGGATCCTACAATGAGCAGTTCTTC. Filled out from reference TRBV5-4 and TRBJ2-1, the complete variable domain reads ETGVTQSPTHLIKTRGQQVTLRCSSQSGHNTVSWYQQALGQGPQFIFQYYREEENGRGNFPPRFSGLQFPNYSSELNVNALELDDSALYLCASSLASGSYNEQFFGPGTRLTVL.

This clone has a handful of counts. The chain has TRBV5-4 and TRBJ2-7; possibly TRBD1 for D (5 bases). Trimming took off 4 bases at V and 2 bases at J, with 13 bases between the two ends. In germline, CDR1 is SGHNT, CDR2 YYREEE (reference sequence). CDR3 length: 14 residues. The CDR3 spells CASSAGHTPYEQYF. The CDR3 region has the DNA TGTGCCAGCAGCGCCGGACATACACCCTACGAGCAGTACTTC.

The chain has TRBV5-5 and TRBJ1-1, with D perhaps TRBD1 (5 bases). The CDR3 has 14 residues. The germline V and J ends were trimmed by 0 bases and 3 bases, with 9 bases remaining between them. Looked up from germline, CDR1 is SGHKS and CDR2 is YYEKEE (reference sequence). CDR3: CASSLAGRDTEAFF. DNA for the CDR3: TGTGCCAGCAGCTTGGCAGGGAGGGACACTGAAGCTTTCTTT. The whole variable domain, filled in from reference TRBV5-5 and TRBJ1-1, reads DAGVTQSPTHLIKTRGQQVTLRCSPISGHKSVSWYQQVLGQGPQFIFQYYEKEERGRGNFPDRFSARQFPNYSSELNVNALLLGDSALYLCASSLAGRDTEAFFGQGTRLTVV.

The DNA of the CDR3 is TGCGCCAGCAGCTTGGCAGGGTTTGGGTCACCCCTCCACTTT. It encodes CASSLAGFGSPLHF. V gene TRBV5-1 combines with J gene TRBJ1-6; a weak D match, TRBD1 (5 bases). Between the trimmed V and J ends, which lost 0 bases and 10 bases, there was a span of 11 bases. This CDR3 spans 14 amino acids. Germline loops: CDR1 SGHRS, CDR2 YFSETQ.

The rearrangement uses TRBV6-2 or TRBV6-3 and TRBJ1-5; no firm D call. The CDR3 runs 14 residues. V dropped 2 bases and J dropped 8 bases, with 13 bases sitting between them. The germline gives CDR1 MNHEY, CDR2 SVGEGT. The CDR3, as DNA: TGTGCCAGCAGTTACATTGAGGGCGCGGAGCCCCAGCATTTT. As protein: CASSYIEGAEPQHF.

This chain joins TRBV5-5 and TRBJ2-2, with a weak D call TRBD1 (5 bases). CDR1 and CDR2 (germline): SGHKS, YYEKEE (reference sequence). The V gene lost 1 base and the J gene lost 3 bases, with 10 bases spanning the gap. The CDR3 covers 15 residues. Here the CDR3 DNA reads TGTGCCAGCAGCTTGAGGCCGACAGACACCGGGGAGCTGTTTTTT. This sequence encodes CASSLRPTDTGELFF.

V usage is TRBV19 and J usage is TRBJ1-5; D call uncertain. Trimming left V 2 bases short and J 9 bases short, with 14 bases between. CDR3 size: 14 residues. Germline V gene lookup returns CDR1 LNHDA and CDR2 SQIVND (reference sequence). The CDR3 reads CASSIKGGLRPQHF. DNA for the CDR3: TGTGCCAGTAGTATAAAGGGAGGCCTAAGGCCCCAGCATTTT.

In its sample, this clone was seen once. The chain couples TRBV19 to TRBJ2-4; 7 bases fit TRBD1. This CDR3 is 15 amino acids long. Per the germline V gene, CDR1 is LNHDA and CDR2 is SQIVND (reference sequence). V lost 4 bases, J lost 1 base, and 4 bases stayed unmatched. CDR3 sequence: CASSREDRAKNIQYF. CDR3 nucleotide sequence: TGTGCCAGTAGTAGAGAGGACAGGGCCAAAAACATTCAGTACTTC. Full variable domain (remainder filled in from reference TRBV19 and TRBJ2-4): DGGITQSPKYLFRKEGQNVTLSCEQNLNHDAMYWYRQDPGQGLRLIYYSQIVNDFQKGDIAEGYSVSREKKESFPLTVTSAQKNPTAFYLCASSREDRAKNIQYFGAGTRLSVL.

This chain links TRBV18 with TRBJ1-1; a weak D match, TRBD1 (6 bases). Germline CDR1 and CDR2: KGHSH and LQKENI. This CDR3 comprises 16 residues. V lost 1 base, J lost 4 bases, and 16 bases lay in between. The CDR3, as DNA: TGTGCCAGCTCACCACTTGAACGGCAGGGGACCACTGAAGCTTTCTTT. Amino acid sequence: CASSPLERQGTTEAFF.

CDR3 nucleotide sequence: TGTGCCAGCAGTAGATACACAGGGTCCAACGAGCAGTACTTC. Amino acids: CASSRYTGSNEQYF. J is TRBJ2-7 and V is TRBV6-5; a possible D gene is TRBD1 (6 bases). The CDR3 loop spans 14 amino acids. Germline CDR1 MNHEY, CDR2 SVGAGI. Trimming removed 5 bases at V and 5 bases at J, with 16 bases between.

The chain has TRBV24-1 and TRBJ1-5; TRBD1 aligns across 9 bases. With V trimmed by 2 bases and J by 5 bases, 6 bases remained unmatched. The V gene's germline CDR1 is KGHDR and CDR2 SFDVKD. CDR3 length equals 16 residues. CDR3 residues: CATSDSGTGSHQPQHF. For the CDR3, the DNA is TGTGCCACCAGTGATTCCGGGACAGGGTCCCATCAGCCCCAGCATTTT.

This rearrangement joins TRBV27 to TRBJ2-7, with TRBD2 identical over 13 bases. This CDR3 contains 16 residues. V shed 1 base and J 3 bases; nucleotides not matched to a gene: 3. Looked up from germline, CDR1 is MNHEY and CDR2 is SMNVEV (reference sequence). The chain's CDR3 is CASSLLGTSGVYEQYF. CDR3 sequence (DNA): TGTGCCAGCAGTTTATTAGGGACTAGCGGGGTCTACGAGCAGTACTTC.

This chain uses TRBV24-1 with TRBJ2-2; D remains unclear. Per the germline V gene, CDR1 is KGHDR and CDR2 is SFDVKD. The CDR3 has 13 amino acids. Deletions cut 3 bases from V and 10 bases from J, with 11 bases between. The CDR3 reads CATSDRDGLELFF. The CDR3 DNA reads TGTGCCACCAGTGATCGCGACGGGTTGGAGCTGTTTTTT.

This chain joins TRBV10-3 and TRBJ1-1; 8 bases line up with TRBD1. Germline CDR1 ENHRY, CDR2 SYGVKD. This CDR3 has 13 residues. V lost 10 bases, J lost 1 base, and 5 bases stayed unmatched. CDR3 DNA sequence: TGTGCCACTAACAGGGGGAAGAACACTGAAGCTTTCTTT. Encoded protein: CATNRGKNTEAFF.

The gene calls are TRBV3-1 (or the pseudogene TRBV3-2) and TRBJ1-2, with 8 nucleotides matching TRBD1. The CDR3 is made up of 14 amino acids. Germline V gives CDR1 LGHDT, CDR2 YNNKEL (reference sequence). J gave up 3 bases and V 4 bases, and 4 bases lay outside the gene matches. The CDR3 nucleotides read TGTGCCAGCAGCCCTCCGGGACAGGACTATGGCTACACCTTC. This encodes CASSPPGQDYGYTF.

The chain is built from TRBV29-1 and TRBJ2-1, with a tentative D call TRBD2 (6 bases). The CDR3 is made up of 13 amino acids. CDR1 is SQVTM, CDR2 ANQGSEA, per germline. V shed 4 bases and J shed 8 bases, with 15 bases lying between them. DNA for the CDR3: TGCAGCGTTGCGGGGGTGGGCCAAGATGAGCAGTTCTTC. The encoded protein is CSVAGVGQDEQFF.

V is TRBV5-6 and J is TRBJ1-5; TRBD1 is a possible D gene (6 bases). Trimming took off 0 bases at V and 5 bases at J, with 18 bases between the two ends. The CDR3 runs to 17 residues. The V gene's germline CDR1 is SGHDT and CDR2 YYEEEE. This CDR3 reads CASSLGGRGVKDQPQHF. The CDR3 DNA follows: TGTGCCAGCAGCTTGGGCGGCAGGGGAGTAAAGGATCAGCCCCAGCATTTT.

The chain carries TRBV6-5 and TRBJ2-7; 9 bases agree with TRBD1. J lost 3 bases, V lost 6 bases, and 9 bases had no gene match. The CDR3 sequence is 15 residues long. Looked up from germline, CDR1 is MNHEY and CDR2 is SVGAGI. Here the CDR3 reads CASSSRDRVGYEQYF. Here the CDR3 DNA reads TGTGCCAGCAGCTCCCGGGACAGGGTAGGCTACGAGCAGTACTTC.

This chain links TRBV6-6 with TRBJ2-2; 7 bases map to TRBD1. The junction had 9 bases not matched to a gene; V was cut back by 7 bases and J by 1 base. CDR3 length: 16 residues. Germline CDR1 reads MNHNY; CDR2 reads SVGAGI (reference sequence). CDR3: CASIHARQGNTGELFF. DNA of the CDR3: TGTGCCAGCATCCACGCGAGACAGGGGAACACCGGGGAGCTGTTTTTT.

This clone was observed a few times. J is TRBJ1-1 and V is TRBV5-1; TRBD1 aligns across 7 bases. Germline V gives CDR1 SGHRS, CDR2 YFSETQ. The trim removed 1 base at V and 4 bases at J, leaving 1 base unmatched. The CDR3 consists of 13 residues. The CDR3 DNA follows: TGCGCCAGCAGCTTGACAGGGGTCACTGAAGCTTTCTTT. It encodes CASSLTGVTEAFF.

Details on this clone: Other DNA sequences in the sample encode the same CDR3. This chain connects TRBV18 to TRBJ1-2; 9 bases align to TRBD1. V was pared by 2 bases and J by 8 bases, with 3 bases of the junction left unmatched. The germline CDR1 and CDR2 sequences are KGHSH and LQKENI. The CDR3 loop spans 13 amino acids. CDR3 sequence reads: CASSPGTGHGYTF. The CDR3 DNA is TGTGCCAGCTCACCAGGGACAGGGCACGGCTACACCTTC.

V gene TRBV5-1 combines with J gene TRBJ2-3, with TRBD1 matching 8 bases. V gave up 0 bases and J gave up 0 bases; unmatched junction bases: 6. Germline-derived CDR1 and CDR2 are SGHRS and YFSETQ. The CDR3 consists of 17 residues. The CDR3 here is CASSLGGWTGSTDTQYF. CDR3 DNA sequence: TGCGCCAGCAGCTTGGGAGGGTGGACAGGGAGCACAGATACGCAGTATTTT.

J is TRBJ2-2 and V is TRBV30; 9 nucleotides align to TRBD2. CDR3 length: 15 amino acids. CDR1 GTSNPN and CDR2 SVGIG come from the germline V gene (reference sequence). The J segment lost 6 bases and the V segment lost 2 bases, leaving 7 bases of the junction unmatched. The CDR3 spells CAWSSGGPSPGELFF. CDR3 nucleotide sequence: TGTGCCTGGAGTAGCGGGGGGCCCTCCCCCGGGGAGCTGTTTTTT. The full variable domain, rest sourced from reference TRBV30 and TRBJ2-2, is SQTIHQWPATLVQPVGSPLSLECTVEGTSNPNLYWYRQAAGRGLQLLFYSVGIGQISSEVPQNLSASRPQDRQFILSSKKLLLSDSGFYLCAWSSGGPSPGELFFGEGSRLTVL.

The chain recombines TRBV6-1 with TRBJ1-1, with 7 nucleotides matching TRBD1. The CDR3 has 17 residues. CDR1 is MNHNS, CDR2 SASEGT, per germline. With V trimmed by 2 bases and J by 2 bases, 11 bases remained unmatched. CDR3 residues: CASSEPWPGGTNTEAFF. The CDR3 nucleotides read TGTGCCAGCAGTGAACCCTGGCCAGGGGGTACTAACACTGAAGCTTTCTTT.

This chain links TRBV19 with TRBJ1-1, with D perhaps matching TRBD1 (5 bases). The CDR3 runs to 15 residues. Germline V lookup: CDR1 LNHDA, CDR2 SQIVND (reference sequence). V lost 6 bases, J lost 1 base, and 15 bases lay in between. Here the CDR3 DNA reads TGTGCCAGTAGGGGCAGGGAAGTTGGGAACACTGAAGCTTTCTTT. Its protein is CASRGREVGNTEAFF.

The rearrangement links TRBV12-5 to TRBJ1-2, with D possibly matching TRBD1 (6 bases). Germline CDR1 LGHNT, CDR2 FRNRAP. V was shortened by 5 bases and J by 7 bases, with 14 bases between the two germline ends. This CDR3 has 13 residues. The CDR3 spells CASGLQGYGGYTF. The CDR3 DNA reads TGTGCTAGTGGTCTACAGGGATATGGTGGCTACACCTTC.

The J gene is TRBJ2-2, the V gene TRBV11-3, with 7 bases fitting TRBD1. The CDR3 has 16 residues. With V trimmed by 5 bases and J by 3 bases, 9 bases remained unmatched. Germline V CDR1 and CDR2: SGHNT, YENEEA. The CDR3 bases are TGTGCCAGCAGCACTCGACAGGGTGTAGACACCGGGGAGCTGTTTTTT. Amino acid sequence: CASSTRQGVDTGELFF. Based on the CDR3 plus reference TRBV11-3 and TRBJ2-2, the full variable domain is EAGVVQSPRYKIIEKKQPVAFWCNPISGHNTLYWYLQNLGQGPELLIRYENEEAVDDSQLPKDRFSAERLKGVDSTLKIQPAELGDSAVYLCASSTRQGVDTGELFFGEGSRLTVL.

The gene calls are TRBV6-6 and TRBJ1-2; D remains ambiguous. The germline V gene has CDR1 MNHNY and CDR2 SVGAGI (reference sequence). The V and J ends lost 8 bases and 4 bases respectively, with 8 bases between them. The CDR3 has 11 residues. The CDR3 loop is CASAQSYGYTF. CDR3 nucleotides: TGTGCCAGCGCACAGTCCTATGGCTACACCTTC.

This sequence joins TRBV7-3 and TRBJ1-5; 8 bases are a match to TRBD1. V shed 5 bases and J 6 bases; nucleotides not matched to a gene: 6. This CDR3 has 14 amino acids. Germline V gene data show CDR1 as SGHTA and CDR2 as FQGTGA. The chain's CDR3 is CASSPGGPGQPQHF. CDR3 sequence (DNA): TGTGCCAGCAGCCCAGGGGGCCCGGGTCAGCCCCAGCATTTT.